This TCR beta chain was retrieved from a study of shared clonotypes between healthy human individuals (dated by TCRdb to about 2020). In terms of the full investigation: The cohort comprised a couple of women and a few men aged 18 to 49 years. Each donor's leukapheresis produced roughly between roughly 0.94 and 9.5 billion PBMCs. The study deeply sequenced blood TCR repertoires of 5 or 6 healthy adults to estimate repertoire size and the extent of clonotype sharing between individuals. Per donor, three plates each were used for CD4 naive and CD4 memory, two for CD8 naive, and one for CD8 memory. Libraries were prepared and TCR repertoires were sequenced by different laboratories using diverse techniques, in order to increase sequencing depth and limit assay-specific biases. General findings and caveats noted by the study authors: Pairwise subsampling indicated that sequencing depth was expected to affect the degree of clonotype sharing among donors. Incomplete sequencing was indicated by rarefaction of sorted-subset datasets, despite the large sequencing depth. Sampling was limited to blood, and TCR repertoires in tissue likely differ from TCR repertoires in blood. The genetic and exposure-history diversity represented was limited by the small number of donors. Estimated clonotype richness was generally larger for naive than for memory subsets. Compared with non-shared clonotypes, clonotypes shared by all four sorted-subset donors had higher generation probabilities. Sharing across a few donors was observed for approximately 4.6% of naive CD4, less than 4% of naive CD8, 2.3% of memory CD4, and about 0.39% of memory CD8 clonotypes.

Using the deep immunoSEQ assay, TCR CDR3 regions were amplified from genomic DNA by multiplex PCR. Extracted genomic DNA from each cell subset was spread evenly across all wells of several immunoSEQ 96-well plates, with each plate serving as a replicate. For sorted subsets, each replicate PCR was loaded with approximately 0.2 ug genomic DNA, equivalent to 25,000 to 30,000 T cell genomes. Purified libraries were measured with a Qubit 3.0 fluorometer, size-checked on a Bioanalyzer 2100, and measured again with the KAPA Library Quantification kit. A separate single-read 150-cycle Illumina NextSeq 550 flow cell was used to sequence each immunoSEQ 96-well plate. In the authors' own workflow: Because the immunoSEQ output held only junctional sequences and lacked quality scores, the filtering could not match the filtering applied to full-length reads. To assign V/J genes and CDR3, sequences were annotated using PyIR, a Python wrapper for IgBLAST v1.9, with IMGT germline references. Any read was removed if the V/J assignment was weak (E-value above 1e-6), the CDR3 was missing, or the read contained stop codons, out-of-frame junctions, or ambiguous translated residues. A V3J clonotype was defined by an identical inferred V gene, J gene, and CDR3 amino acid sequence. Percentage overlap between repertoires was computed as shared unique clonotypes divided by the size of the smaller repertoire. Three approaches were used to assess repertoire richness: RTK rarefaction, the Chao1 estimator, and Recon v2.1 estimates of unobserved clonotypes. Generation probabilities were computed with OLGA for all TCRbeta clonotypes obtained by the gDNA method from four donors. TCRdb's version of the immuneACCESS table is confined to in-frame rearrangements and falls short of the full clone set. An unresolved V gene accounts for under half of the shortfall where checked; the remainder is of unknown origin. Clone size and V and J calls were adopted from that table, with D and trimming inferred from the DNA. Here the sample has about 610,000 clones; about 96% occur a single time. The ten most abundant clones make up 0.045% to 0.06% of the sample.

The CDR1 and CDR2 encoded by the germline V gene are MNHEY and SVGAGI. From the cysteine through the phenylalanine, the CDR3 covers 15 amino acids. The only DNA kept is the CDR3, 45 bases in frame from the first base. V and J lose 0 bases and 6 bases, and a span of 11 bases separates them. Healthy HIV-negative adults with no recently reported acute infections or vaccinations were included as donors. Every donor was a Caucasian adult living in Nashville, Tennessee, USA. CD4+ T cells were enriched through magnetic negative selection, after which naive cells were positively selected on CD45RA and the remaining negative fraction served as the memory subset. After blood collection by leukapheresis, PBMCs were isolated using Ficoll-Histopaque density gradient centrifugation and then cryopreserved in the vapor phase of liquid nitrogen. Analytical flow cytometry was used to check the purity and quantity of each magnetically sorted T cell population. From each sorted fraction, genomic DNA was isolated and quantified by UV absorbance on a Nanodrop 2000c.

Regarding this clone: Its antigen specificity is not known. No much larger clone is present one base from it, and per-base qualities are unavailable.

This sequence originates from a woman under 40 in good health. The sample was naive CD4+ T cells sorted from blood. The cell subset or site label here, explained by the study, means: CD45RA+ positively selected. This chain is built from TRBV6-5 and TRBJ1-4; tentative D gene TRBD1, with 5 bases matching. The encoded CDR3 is CASSYSSSGDEKLFF. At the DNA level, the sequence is TGTGCCAGCAGTTACTCTTCGTCGGGGGATGAAAAACTGTTTTTT.